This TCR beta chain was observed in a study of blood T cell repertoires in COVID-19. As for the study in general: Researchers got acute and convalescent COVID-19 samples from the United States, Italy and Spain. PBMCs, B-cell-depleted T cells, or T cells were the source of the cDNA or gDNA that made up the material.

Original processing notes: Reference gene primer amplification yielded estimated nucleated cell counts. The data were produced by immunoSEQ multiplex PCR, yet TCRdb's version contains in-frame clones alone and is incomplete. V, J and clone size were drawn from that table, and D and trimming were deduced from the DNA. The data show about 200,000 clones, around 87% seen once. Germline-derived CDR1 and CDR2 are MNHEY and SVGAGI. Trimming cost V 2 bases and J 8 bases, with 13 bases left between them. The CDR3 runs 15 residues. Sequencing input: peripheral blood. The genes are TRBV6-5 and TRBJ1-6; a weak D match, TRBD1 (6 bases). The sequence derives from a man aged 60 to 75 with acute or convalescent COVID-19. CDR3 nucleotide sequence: TGTGCCAGCAGTTACCCGGCAGCAGGGGATTCACCCCTCCACTTT. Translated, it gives CASSYPAAGDSPLHF.